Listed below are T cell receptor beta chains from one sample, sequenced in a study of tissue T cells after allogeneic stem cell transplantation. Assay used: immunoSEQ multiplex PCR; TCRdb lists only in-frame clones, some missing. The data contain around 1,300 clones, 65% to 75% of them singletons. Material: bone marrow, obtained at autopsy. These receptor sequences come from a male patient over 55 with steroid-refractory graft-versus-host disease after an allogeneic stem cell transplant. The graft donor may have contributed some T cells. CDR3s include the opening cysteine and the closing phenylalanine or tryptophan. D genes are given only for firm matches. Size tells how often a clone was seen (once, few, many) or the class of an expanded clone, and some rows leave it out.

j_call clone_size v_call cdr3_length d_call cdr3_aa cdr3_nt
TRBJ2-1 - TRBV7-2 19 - CASSLTFGRLQAAYNEQFF TGTGCCAGCAGCTTAACTTTTGGTCGGTTGCAGGCAGCCTACAATGAGCAGTTCTTC
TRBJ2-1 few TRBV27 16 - CASSLGSPDSYNEQFF TGTGCCAGCAGTCTAGGCAGCCCAGACTCCTACAATGAGCAGTTCTTC
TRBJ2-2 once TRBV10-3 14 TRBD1 CAISVRGSTGELFF TGTGCCATCAGTGTCAGGGGGTCCACCGGGGAGCTGTTTTTT
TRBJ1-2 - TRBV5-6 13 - CASSFDRLEIYTF TGTGCCAGCAGCTTCGACCGATTAGAGATTTACACCTTC
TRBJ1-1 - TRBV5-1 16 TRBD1 CASSSQIQGASTEAFF TGCGCCAGCAGCTCGCAAATACAGGGGGCGAGCACTGAAGCTTTCTTT
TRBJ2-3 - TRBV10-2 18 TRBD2 CASSESSTSGGTTDTQYF TGCGCCAGCAGTGAGTCCTCGACTAGCGGGGGGACCACAGATACGCAGTATTTT
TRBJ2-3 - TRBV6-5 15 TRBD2 CASSLAGGRADTQYF TGTGCCAGCAGTCTAGCGGGGGGGCGGGCAGATACGCAGTATTTT
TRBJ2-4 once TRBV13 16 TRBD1 CASSGGTGVSKNIQYF TGTGCCAGCAGCGGGGGGACAGGGGTTTCCAAAAACATTCAGTACTTC
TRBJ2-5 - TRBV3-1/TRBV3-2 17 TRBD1 CASSQKDPGTGGASQYF TGTGCCAGCAGCCAAAAGGATCCCGGGACAGGGGGCGCCAGCCAGTACTTC
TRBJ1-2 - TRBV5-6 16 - CASSLELSRNYYGYTF TGTGCCAGCAGCTTGGAACTTTCCAGAAATTACTATGGCTACACCTTC
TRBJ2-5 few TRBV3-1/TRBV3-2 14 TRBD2 CASTSGGERETQYF TGTGCCAGTACTAGCGGGGGGGAGAGGGAGACCCAGTACTTC
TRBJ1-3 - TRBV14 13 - CASSRRKVPTIYF TGTGCCAGCAGCCGACGGAAGGTCCCCACCATATATTTT
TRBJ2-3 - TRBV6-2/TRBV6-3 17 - CASSVGVAHPSTDTQYF TGTGCCAGCAGTGTCGGGGTAGCGCATCCTAGCACAGATACGCAGTATTTT
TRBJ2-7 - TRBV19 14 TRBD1 CASSPGTADYEQYF TGTGCCAGTTCCCCCGGGACAGCGGATTACGAGCAGTACTTC
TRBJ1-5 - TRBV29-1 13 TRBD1 CSVGQGLNQPQHF TGCAGCGTTGGACAGGGATTAAATCAGCCCCAGCATTTT
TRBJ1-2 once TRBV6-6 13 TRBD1 CASSGTGLYGYTF TGTGCCAGCAGTGGGACAGGGCTCTATGGCTACACCTTC
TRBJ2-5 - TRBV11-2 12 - CASSGYQETQYF TGTGCCAGCAGCGGCTACCAAGAGACCCAGTACTTC
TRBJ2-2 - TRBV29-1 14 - CSGRGGSNTGELFF TGCAGCGGGCGAGGAGGGTCAAACACCGGGGAGCTGTTTTTT
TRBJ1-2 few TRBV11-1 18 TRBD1 CASSLATGTAANNYGYTF TGTGCCAGCAGCTTAGCGACCGGGACAGCGGCTAATAACTATGGCTACACCTTC
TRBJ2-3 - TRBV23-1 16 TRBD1 CASSRRDRGSADTQYF TGCGCCAGCAGTCGCCGGGACAGGGGCTCGGCAGATACGCAGTATTTT
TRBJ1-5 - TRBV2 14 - CASRGGYSNQPQHF TGTGCCAGCAGGGGGGGTTATAGCAATCAGCCCCAGCATTTT
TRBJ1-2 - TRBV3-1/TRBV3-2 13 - CASSQTANYGYTF TGTGCCAGCAGCCAAACAGCTAACTATGGCTACACCTTC